The 13 T cell receptor beta chains in this list originate from one sample, sequenced in a study of OX40 agonist ivuxolimab in advanced cancers. Assay used: immunoSEQ multiplex PCR; TCRdb lists only in-frame clones, some missing. The sample lists 100,000 or so clones, 90% occurring once. The sample was CD4+ or CD8+ T cells sorted from blood, taken in a trial of the OX40 agonist ivuxolimab. These receptors came from an adult with an advanced solid tumor such as melanoma, head and neck, liver or kidney cancer.

This clone was picked up one time. The chain carries TRBV29-1 and TRBJ2-5; no reliable D call. CDR1 is SQVTM and CDR2 is ANQGSEA in the germline V gene. V lost 2 bases to trimming and J lost 5 bases, with 18 bases between them. The CDR3 is made up of 15 amino acids. The CDR3 DNA follows: TGCAGCGTTGAAAGGTTAGGGCAGCTCGGGGAGACCCAGTACTTC. As protein: CSVERLGQLGETQYF.

The chain employs TRBV30 and TRBJ2-3, with unresolved D. The CDR3 contains 13 residues. Trimming left V 3 bases short and J 0 bases short, with 7 bases between. CDR1 is GTSNPN and CDR2 is SVGIG in the germline V gene (reference sequence). CDR3 amino acids: CAWRASSTDTQYF. In nucleotides, the CDR3 is TGTGCCTGGAGGGCCTCTAGCACAGATACGCAGTATTTT.

The chain carries TRBV18 and TRBJ2-5; D perhaps matches TRBD2 (6 bases). This CDR3 comprises 14 residues. From germline, CDR1 is KGHSH and CDR2 LQKENI. The germline V and J ends were trimmed by 2 bases and 9 bases, with 16 bases remaining between them. CDR3 nucleotides: TGTGCCAGCTCACCAGACGGGACTCTGGGTGCCCAGTACTTC. This encodes CASSPDGTLGAQYF.

The chain employs TRBV4-3 and TRBJ2-1; D is uncertain. CDR1 and CDR2 (germline): LGHNA, YSLEER. Trimming shortened V by 0 bases and J by 2 bases, and 5 bases separated the two germline ends. This CDR3 contains 14 residues. Written as DNA, the CDR3 is TGCGCCAGCAGCCAAGACGTTGCCTACAATGAGCAGTTCTTC. Translated: CASSQDVAYNEQFF.

This clone came up once. The chain couples TRBV14 to TRBJ2-3, with 12 nucleotides matching TRBD2. The germline CDR1 and CDR2 sequences are SGHDN and FVKESK. J gave up 4 bases and V 5 bases, and 7 bases lay outside the gene matches. This CDR3 is 16 amino acids long. The CDR3 loop is CASSSTSGSLSDTQYF. The CDR3 bases are TGTGCCAGCAGCTCGACTAGCGGGAGTTTGTCAGATACGCAGTATTTT.

This rearrangement joins TRBV11-2 to TRBJ2-1; TRBD2 aligns across 9 bases. The CDR3 extends over 15 amino acids. In germline, CDR1 is SGHAT, CDR2 FQNNGV. V gave up 5 bases and J gave up 4 bases; unmatched junction bases: 6. CDR3 sequence: CASSVSGSIYNEQFF. The DNA of the CDR3 is TGTGCCAGCAGCGTTAGCGGGAGTATTTACAATGAGCAGTTCTTC.

V and J are TRBV7-2 and TRBJ2-3; D tentatively reads TRBD1 or TRBD2 (5 bases each). V was shortened by 1 base and J by 3 bases, with 11 bases between the two germline ends. This CDR3 has 15 residues. Germline lookup yields CDR1 SGHTA and CDR2 FQGNSA. DNA for the CDR3: TGTGCCAGCAGCTTAGGTCCGGGACCGACAGATACGCAGTATTTT. It encodes CASSLGPGPTDTQYF.

V gene TRBV20-1 combines with J gene TRBJ1-4; D not certain. This CDR3 contains 11 residues. V was trimmed by 6 bases and J by 8 bases, leaving 10 bases between them. Germline CDR1 DFQATT, CDR2 SNEGSKA (reference sequence). This CDR3 reads CSARYREKLFF. CDR3 sequence (DNA): TGCAGTGCGAGATATAGGGAAAAACTGTTTTTT.

Here the CDR3 reads CASSYRIGQGALNTEAFF. DNA of the CDR3: TGCGCCAGCAGCTATCGGATAGGACAGGGGGCCCTGAACACTGAAGCTTTCTTT. This chain uses TRBV5-1 with TRBJ1-1; 11 bases align to TRBD1. The CDR3 covers 18 residues. With 3 bases clipped from V and 0 bases from J, the junction kept 10 bases outside the gene matches. Germline V gene sequence: CDR1 SGHRS, CDR2 YFSETQ.

The CDR3 here is CASSKTGGGYGYTF. The DNA for the CDR3 is TGTGCCAGCAGTAAAACAGGGGGAGGTTATGGCTACACCTTC. The chain is built from TRBV28 and TRBJ1-2; 8 bases fit TRBD1. This CDR3 is built from 14 residues. Germline-derived CDR1 and CDR2 are MDHEN and SYDVKM. With 5 bases clipped from V and 5 bases from J, the junction kept 7 bases outside the gene matches.

V usage is TRBV4-3 and J usage is TRBJ2-2; the D gene could be TRBD1 or TRBD2 (6 bases each). V was trimmed by 1 base and J by 4 bases, leaving 10 bases between them. Germline CDR1 reads LGHNA; CDR2 reads YSLEER. The CDR3 extends over 15 amino acids. CDR3 coding DNA: TGCGCCAGCAGCCAAGCGGGGGCGGTCACCGGGGAGCTGTTTTTT. Translating gives CASSQAGAVTGELFF.

This chain uses TRBV27 with TRBJ1-2, with 9 positions matching TRBD1. CDR3 length: 14 residues. J lost 7 bases, V lost 4 bases, and 7 bases had no gene match. Germline assignment: CDR1 MNHEY and CDR2 SMNVEV (reference sequence). The CDR3 coding sequence is TGTGCCAGCAGTTCCATCGACAGGGGGGGTGGCTACACCTTC. Encoded protein: CASSSIDRGGGYTF.

The chain is built from TRBV11-2 and TRBJ2-3; no clear D gene. The CDR3 totals 14 residues. Germline V lookup: CDR1 SGHAT, CDR2 FQNNGV. V was trimmed by 2 bases and J by 2 bases, leaving 8 bases between them. The CDR3 DNA reads TGTGCCAGCAGCTTAAGATCTACCACAGATACGCAGTATTTT. Protein: CASSLRSTTDTQYF.